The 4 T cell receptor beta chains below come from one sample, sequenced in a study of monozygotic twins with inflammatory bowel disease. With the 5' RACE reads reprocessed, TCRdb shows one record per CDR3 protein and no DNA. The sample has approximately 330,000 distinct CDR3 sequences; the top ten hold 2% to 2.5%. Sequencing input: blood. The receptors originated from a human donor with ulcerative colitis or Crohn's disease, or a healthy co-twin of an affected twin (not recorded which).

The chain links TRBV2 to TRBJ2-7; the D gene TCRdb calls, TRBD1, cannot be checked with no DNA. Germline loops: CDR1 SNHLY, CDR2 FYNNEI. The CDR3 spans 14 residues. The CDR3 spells CASHRGPSSYEQYF. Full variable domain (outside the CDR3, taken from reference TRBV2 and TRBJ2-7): EPEVTQTPSHQVTQMGQEVILRCVPISNHLYFYWYRQILGQKVEFLVSFYNNEISEKSEIFDDQFSVERPDGSNFTLKIRSTKLEDSAMYFCASHRGPSSYEQYFGPGTRLTVT.

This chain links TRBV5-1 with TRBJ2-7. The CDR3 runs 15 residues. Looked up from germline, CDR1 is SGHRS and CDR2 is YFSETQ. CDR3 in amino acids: CASSLTGLLEHEQYF.

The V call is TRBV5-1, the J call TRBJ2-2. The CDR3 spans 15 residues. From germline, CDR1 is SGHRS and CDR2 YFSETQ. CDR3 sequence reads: CASSLDFAGTGELFF.

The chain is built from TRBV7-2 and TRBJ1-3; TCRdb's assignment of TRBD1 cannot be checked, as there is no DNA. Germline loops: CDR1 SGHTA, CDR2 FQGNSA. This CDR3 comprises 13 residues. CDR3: CASTPGGENTIYF. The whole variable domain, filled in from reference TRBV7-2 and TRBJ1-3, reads GAGVSQSPSNKVTEKGKDVELRCDPISGHTALYWYRQSLGQGLEFLIYFQGNSAPDKSGLPSDRFSAERTGGSVSTLTIQRTQQEDSAVYLCASTPGGENTIYFGEGSWLTVV.